The 8 T cell receptor beta chains below come from one sample, sequenced in a study of T cell responses to AZD1222 COVID-19 vaccine. Some clones are missing from TCRdb's copy, which holds only in-frame ones; the method was immunoSEQ multiplex PCR. Recorded here are 150,000 or so clones; the top ten clones represent 2.2%. The sequenced sample was peripheral blood. The receptors stem from an adult in good health.

The genes are TRBV5-8 and TRBJ2-5; D unclear. CDR1 SGHTS and CDR2 YDEGEE come from the germline V gene. The CDR3 is 12 residues long. V lost 3 bases to trimming and J lost 0 bases, with 3 bases between them. The CDR3 DNA reads TGTGCCAGCAGCTCCCACCAAGAGACCCAGTACTTC. Protein product: CASSSHQETQYF.

The V and J genes are TRBV27 and TRBJ1-1; 10 bases agree with TRBD1. The CDR3 has 13 amino acids. The ends lost 3 bases at V and 10 bases at J; junction bases unmatched: 5. CDR1 MNHEY and CDR2 SMNVEV come from the germline V gene (reference sequence). The CDR3 spells CASSFRDRGRAFF. CDR3 sequence (DNA): TGTGCCAGCAGTTTCCGGGACAGGGGTCGAGCTTTCTTT.

About this clone: The sample holds other DNA sequences that translate to the same CDR3. This chain connects TRBV6-5 to TRBJ1-1, with D possibly being TRBD1 (5 bases). V dropped 5 bases and J dropped 4 bases, with 8 bases sitting between them. The CDR3 sequence is 12 residues long. Germline values: CDR1 MNHEY, CDR2 SVGAGI. The CDR3 loop is CASSPGGTEAFF. Written as DNA, the CDR3 is TGTGCCAGCAGTCCGGGGGGCACTGAAGCTTTCTTT.

The rearrangement links TRBV6-2 or TRBV6-3 to TRBJ2-5; D ambiguous. The ends were cut back, 4 bases at V and 2 bases at J, with 11 bases in the middle. Germline CDR1 MNHEY, CDR2 SVGEGT. The CDR3 extends over 14 amino acids. The CDR3 coding sequence is TGTGCCAGCAGTTCGAGGAGCCCTCAAGAGACCCAGTACTTC. Protein sequence: CASSSRSPQETQYF.

The rearrangement links TRBV27 to TRBJ2-1; the D gene is possibly TRBD1 (5 bases). CDR3 length equals 13 residues. The germline V and J ends were trimmed by 4 bases and 6 bases, with 10 bases remaining between them. CDR1 and CDR2 (germline): MNHEY, SMNVEV (reference sequence). The CDR3 loop is CASSSSQGNEQFF. CDR3 sequence (DNA): TGTGCCAGCAGTTCCAGTCAGGGCAATGAGCAGTTCTTC.

This chain links TRBV7-8 with TRBJ1-6, with no clear D. The V gene lost 5 bases and the J gene lost 5 bases, with 13 bases spanning the gap. CDR3 length equals 15 residues. Per germline, CDR1 SGHVS and CDR2 FQNEAQ. The DNA of the CDR3 is TGTGCCAGCAGCAACCGACGGACTAATAATTCACCCCTCCACTTT. Its protein product is CASSNRRTNNSPLHF.

V usage is TRBV2 and J usage is TRBJ2-2; 9 positions match TRBD2. Germline values: CDR1 SNHLY, CDR2 FYNNEI. With 3 bases clipped from V and 4 bases from J, the junction kept 9 bases outside the gene matches. CDR3 length equals 17 residues. The CDR3 spells CASSDWVSGGFTGELFF. CDR3 nucleotide sequence: TGTGCCAGCAGTGACTGGGTTAGCGGGGGTTTCACCGGGGAGCTGTTTTTT.

The chain couples TRBV6-5 to TRBJ1-6; D is unresolved. There are 16 residues in the CDR3. The V end lost 0 bases, the J end lost 6 bases, and 12 bases lay between the germline ends. The germline CDR1 and CDR2 sequences are MNHEY and SVGAGI. CDR3 region: CASSYSRSHANSPLHF. DNA of the CDR3: TGTGCCAGCAGTTACTCTAGGTCCCACGCTAATTCACCCCTCCACTTT.